This T cell receptor (beta chain) is from a study of T cell repertoires in cytomegalovirus infection. TCRdb re-derived calls from the reads in MiXCR, one entry per CDR3 protein. The repertoire holds tens of thousands of distinct CDR3 sequences, with roughly a quarter as singletons. This clonotype was picked up a small number of times. Its antigen is currently unknown. At one end, the junction sequence differs from germline, possibly due to a read error. Study findings and constraints: Cumulative public TCR beta family frequency identified CMV carriers with the relevant HLA. HLA-C-restricted, CMV-specific TCR beta clonotypes were dominant ex vivo.

The CDR3 is 18 amino acids. Germline V gives CDR1 SNHLY, CDR2 FYNNEI. The TCR sequence derives from a human donor in good health (CMV status not recorded). Some clones in this sample may be carry-over from other donors' samples. The chain couples TRBV2 to TRBJ2-2; D gene uncertain. The input for sequencing was CD8+ T cells from cultured PBMCs, taken from culture after CMV antigen stimulation. CDR3 in DNA: TGTGCCAGCAGGTCGCGTGGCGGAGCCCCGGGTAACATCGGGGAGCTGTTTTTT. It is translated as CASRSRGGAPGNIGELFF.